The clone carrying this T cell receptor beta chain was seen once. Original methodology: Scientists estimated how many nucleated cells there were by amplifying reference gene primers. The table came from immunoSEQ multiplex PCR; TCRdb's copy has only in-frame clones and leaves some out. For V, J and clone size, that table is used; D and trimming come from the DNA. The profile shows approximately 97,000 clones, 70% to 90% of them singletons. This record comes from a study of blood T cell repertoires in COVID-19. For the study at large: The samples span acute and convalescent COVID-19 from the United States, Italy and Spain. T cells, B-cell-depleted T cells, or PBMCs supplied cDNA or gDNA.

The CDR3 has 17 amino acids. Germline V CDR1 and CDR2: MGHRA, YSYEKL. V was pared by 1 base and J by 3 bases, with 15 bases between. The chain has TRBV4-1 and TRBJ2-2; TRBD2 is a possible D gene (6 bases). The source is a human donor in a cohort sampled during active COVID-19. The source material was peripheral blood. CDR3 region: CASSQASGLADTGELFF. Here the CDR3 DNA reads TGCGCCAGCAGCCAAGCGTCGGGACTGGCCGACACCGGGGAGCTGTTTTTT.